A selection of T cell receptor beta chains follows, all from one sample in a study of blood T cells in healthy people across ages. TCRdb processed the 5' RACE reads anew with MiXCR; each CDR3 protein has one entry. The repertoire holds roughly 1.5 million distinct CDR3 sequences, with approximately 42% as singletons. What was sequenced was blood. The origin of the receptors is a woman in her late teens or twenties in good health. Both conserved end residues are part of each CDR3. D genes are given only for firm matches. Clone size is shown for a subset of rows, as once, few, many or a class of expanded clone.

d_call	j_call	clone_size	v_call	cdr3_aa	cdr3_nt
-	TRBJ1-5	many	TRBV2	CASSERGVVRGEPQHF	TGTGCCAGCAGTGAAAGAGGAGTGGTTAGGGGAGAGCCCCAGCATTTT
TRBD1	TRBJ1-2	-	TRBV12-3/TRBV12-4	CASRYRGLDYGYTF	TGTGCCAGCCGCTACAGGGGGCTTGACTATGGCTACACCTTC
-	TRBJ2-1	-	TRBV7-9	CASSVPPVGDRNEQFF	TGTGCCAGCAGCGTACCCCCAGTGGGGGACCGCAATGAGCAGTTCTTC
-	TRBJ2-7	-	TRBV29-1	CSVLREGYEQYF	TGCAGCGTCCTCCGTGAGGGCTACGAGCAGTACTTC
TRBD1	TRBJ1-2	-	TRBV3-1	CASSQTTGVYGYTF	TGTGCCAGCAGCCAAACGACAGGGGTCTATGGCTACACCTTC
-	TRBJ1-1	-	TRBV29-1	CSVAAGWAMNTEAFF	TGCAGCGTTGCGGCTGGATGGGCTATGAACACTGAAGCTTTCTTT
-	TRBJ2-7	few	TRBV20-1	CSARHTNPAYEQYF	TGCAGTGCTAGACACACGAACCCTGCCTACGAGCAGTACTTC
-	TRBJ2-7	many	TRBV12-3/TRBV12-4	CASNYRWLGAYNEQYF	TGTGCCAGCAATTACCGATGGCTAGGGGCCTACAATGAGCAGTACTTC
TRBD2	TRBJ2-7	-	TRBV20-1	CSAKELAGIPYEQYF	TGCAGTGCGAAGGAGCTAGCGGGCATTCCCTACGAGCAGTACTTC
-	TRBJ2-7	-	TRBV4-1	CASSQSITLSSYEQYF	TGCGCCAGCAGCCAAAGCATAACGTTAAGCTCCTACGAGCAGTACTTC
-	TRBJ1-5	-	TRBV20-1	CSARDNRETQPQHF	TGCAGTGCTAGGGACAACAGGGAGACTCAGCCCCAGCATTTT
-	TRBJ1-1	few	TRBV5-1	CASSLGHLANTEAFF	TGCGCCAGCAGCTTGGGACACCTAGCTAACACTGAAGCTTTCTTT
-	TRBJ1-1	few	TRBV27	CASSPARHRNTEAFF	TGTGCCAGCAGCCCGGCTCGGCACCGTAACACTGAAGCTTTCTTT
TRBD1	TRBJ1-5	-	TRBV20-1	CSAIQGGWSNQPQHF	TGCAGTGCTATCCAAGGGGGCTGGAGCAATCAGCCCCAGCATTTT
-	TRBJ2-5	many	TRBV20-1	CSARDLQETQYF	TGCAGTGCTAGAGATCTCCAAGAGACCCAGTACTTC
-	TRBJ1-1	many	TRBV10-3	CAISESGGTEAFF	TGTGCCATCAGTGAGTCGGGGGGCACTGAAGCTTTCTTT
-	TRBJ2-3	-	TRBV11-2	CASSSYRGRADTQYF	TGTGCCAGCAGCTCCTACAGAGGGCGGGCAGATACGCAGTATTTT
-	TRBJ2-3	few	TRBV3-1	CASSQARPTGTDTQYF	TGTGCCAGCAGCCAAGCCCGCCCCACTGGCACAGATACGCAGTATTTT
-	TRBJ1-5	few	TRBV6-6	CASSYSRWDSNQPQHF	TGTGCCAGCAGTTACTCGAGATGGGACAGCAATCAGCCCCAGCATTTT